This T cell receptor beta chain was sequenced during a study of blood T cell repertoires in COVID-19. Germline V gene lookup returns CDR1 LNHDA and CDR2 SQIVND (reference sequence). This CDR3 contains 15 residues. With 4 bases removed from V and 5 bases from J, the gap between germline ends came to 17 bases. This clone was picked up one time. The table came from immunoSEQ multiplex PCR; TCRdb's copy has only in-frame clones and leaves some out. The profile shows about 180,000 clones, about nine tenths of them singletons. The receptor's source is a man between 18 and 35 years old who had recovered from COVID-19. Specimen: peripheral blood. The chain links TRBV19 to TRBJ1-1, with a possible D match to TRBD1 (5 bases). CDR3 protein: CASSRGTVEGTEAFF. The CDR3 DNA is TGTGCCAGTAGTAGGGGGACGGTGGAGGGGACTGAAGCTTTCTTT.